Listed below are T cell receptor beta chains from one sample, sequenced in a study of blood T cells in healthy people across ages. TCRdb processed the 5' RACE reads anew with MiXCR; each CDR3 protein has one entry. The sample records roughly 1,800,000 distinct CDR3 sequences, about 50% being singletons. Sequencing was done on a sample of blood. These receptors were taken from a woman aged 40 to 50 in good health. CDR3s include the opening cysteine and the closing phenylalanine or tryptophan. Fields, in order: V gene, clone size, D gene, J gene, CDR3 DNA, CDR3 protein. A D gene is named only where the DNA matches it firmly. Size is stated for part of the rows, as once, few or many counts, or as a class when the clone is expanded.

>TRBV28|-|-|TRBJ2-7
TGTGCCAGCAGTTTAAGTTTAGGGGACTACGAGCAGTACTTC
CASSLSLGDYEQYF
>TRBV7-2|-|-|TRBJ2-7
TGTGCCAGCAGTAAACGACAGTCCTACGAGCAGTACTTC
CASSKRQSYEQYF
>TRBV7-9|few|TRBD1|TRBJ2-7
TGTGCCAGCACCACGACAGGGCTAGCCTACGAGCAGTACTTC
CASTTTGLAYEQYF
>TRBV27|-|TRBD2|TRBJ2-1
TGTGCCAGCACCTATAGCGGGGGGGTTTACAATGAGCAGTTCTTC
CASTYSGGVYNEQFF
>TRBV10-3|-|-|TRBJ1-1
TGTGCCATCAGTGAAGGGGCAGAAGTTGGGTACACTGAAGCTTTCTTT
CAISEGAEVGYTEAFF
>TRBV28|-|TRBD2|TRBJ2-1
TGTGCCAGCAGTTCCAAACGATGGACTAGCGGGGGGAAATCCTACAAGGAGCAGTTCTTC
CASSSKRWTSGGKSYKEQFF
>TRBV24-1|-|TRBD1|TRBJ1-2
TGTGCCACCAGTGATCCGCGGGGCAGGGGGTACTATGGCTACACCTTC
CATSDPRGRGYYGYTF
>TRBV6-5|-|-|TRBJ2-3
TGTGCCAGCAGTTGGGGGCGGGGGCTGCGATCAGATACGCAGTATTTT
CASSWGRGLRSDTQYF
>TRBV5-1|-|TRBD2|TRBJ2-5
TGCGCCAGCAGCTACCAACCTAGCGGGGGGGCAGAAGAGACCCAGTACTTC
CASSYQPSGGAEETQYF
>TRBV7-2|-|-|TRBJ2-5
TGTGCCAGCAGCCTTGGGATTTGGGGGTCCCAGTACTTC
CASSLGIWGSQYF
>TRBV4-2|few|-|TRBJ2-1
TGTGCCAGCAGCCAAGAAAGGCTAGCGAGTGAGCAGTTCTTC
CASSQERLASEQFF
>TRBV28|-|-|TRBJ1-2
TGTGCCAGCAGTTTAGGGGAGAATGGCTACACCTTC
CASSLGENGYTF
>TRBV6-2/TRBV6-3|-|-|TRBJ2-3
TGTGCCAGCAGTTACTCGAAAGGGGAAGATACGCAGTATTTT
CASSYSKGEDTQYF
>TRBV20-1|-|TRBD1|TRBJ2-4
TGCAGTGCCCGCCAAAGGACAGGCCCGATTAGAGAGCAGTGCTTC
CSARQRTGPIREQCF
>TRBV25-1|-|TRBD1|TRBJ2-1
TGTGCCAGCAGTGATCCGGGACAGGGGTATCCCTACAATGAGCAGTTCTTC
CASSDPGQGYPYNEQFF
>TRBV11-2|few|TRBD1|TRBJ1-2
TGTGCCAGCAGCCAACCGGGACAGCCCTATGGCTACACCTTC
CASSQPGQPYGYTF
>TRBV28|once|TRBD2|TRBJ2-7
TGTGCCAGCAGACTGGCGGGAGGGGGTCGGAACGAGCAGTACTTC
CASRLAGGGRNEQYF
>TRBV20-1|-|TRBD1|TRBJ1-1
TGCAGTGCTAGAGATCCTGTGGACAGGGAGGCGAACACTGAAGCTTTCTTT
CSARDPVDREANTEAFF
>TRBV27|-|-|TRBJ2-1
TGTGCCAGCAGTACTCCTTATTCCTACAATGAGCAGTTCTTC
CASSTPYSYNEQFF
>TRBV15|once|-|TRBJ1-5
TGTGCCACCAGCCCCCGAGTAAATCAGCCCCAGCATTTT
CATSPRVNQPQHF
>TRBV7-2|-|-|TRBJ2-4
TGTGCCAGCAGCTCCAGGGGGGAGGGGAACATTCAGTACTTC
CASSSRGEGNIQYF
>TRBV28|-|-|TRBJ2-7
TGTGCCAGCAGGTTCGGGGGAACCAACTCCTACGAGCAGTACTTC
CASRFGGTNSYEQYF
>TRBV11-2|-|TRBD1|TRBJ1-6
TGTGCCAGCAGCTTACCAAGACAGGGAAATTCACCCCTCCACTTT
CASSLPRQGNSPLHF
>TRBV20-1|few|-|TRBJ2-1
TGCAGTGCCCTCATGCTGCGGGGCGGCTCCTACAATGAGCAGTTCTTC
CSALMLRGGSYNEQFF
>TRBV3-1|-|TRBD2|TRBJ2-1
TGTGCCAGCAGCCAAGCATCGGGGGGGCGTCACAATGAGCAGTTCTTC
CASSQASGGRHNEQFF
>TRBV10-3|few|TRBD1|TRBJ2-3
TGTGCCACCGGCGGGACAGGGGCTCTTCAGCCAGATACGCAGTATTTT
CATGGTGALQPDTQYF
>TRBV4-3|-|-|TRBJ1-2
TGCGCCAGCAGCCAAGAGGCCAGGGGTTATGGCTACACCTTC
CASSQEARGYGYTF
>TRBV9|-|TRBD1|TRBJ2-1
TGTGCCAGCAGCGTAGACTCTATTCGGGACAGGCGAGGTAATGAGCAGTTCTTC
CASSVDSIRDRRGNEQFF
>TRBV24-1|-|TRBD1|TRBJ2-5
TGTGCCACCAGTGACCCCGGGACAGGGTCAACAGAGACCCAGTACTTC
CATSDPGTGSTETQYF
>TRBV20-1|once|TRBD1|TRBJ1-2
TGCAGTGCTCCGACAGGGATCGACTATGGCTACACCTTC
CSAPTGIDYGYTF
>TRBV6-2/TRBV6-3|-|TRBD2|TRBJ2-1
TGTGCCAGCAGTTACTCCCCGGGGGGGATTGTGAATGAGCAGTTCTTC
CASSYSPGGIVNEQFF
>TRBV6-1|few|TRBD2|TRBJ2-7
TGTGCCAGCAGTGAAAGTCGGGACTACTACTCCTACGAGCAGTACTTC
CASSESRDYYSYEQYF
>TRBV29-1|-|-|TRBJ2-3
TGCAGCGTTGTTCAGGATCCAGATACGCAGTATTTT
CSVVQDPDTQYF
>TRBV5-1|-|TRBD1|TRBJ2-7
TGCGCCAGCAGCGCCAAGGGACAGGCTTCCGAGCAGTACTTC
CASSAKGQASEQYF
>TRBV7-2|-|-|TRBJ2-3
TGTGCCAGCAGCCCTCAGTGGGGGGCCACAGATACGCAGTATTTT
CASSPQWGATDTQYF
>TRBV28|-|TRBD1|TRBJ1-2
TGTGCCAGCAGAAGAAGGGACAGGGGATCGGTAGTAGATGGCTACACCTTC
CASRRRDRGSVVDGYTF
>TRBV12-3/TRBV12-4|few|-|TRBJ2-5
TGTGCCAGCAGTATCCGCCAAGAGACCCAGTACTTC
CASSIRQETQYF
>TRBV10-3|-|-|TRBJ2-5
TGTGCCATCAGTCCTAGGGGGTACGGAGAGACCCAGTACTTC
CAISPRGYGETQYF
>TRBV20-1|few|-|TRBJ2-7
TGCAGTGCTATGGTCAAGAAAGTGAGGTTTCCCGAGCAGTACTTC
CSAMVKKVRFPEQYF
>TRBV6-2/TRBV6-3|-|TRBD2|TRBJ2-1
TGTGCCAGCAGTTACATAGGGGCGGGGGGGCCTTACAATGAGCAGTTCTTC
CASSYIGAGGPYNEQFF
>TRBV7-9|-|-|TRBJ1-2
TGTGCCAGCAGCCCAGTCGGGGGAATGGACTATGGCTACACCTTC
CASSPVGGMDYGYTF
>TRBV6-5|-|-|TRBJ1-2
TGTGCCAGCAGCCAGGGTCGAACTAACTATGGCTACACCTTC
CASSQGRTNYGYTF
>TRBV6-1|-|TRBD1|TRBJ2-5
TGTGCCAGCAGTGAAGCTTACAGGGGGCCGGGTGAGACCCAGTACTTC
CASSEAYRGPGETQYF
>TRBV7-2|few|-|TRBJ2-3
TGTGCCAGCAGCTATGCCCTAGCGCGAAGCACAGATACGCAGTATTTT
CASSYALARSTDTQYF
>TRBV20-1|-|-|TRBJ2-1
TGCAGTGCTAGACGTTCCTTCACTAGCGCGGGGGCTCAGCAGTTCTTC
CSARRSFTSAGAQQFF